The clone carrying this T cell receptor beta chain has a handful of counts. This record comes from a study of blood T cells in healthy people across ages. Looking at the study overall: For every two T cells, template switching captured about one barcoded beta molecule.

Total RNA was extracted at no less than 6 micrograms per sample. Through a sample-barcoded 5' primer and a J-beta primer mix, a second PCR was run for roughly 7 to 12 cycles. TCRdb re-called the 5' RACE reads through MiXCR, storing one row per CDR3 protein. The sample has 890,000 or so distinct CDR3 sequences, approximately 67% seen once. This CDR3 region has 13 residues. The V end lost 3 bases, the J end lost 2 bases, and 2 bases lay between the germline ends. The germline CDR1 and CDR2 sequences are LGHDT and YNNKEL (reference sequence). The J gene is TRBJ2-6, the V gene TRBV3-1; D remains ambiguous. The TCR comes from a man younger than 40 in good health. The source material was blood. CDR3 DNA: TGTGCCAGCAGCCACCCTGGGGCCAACGTCCTGACTTTC. Encoded protein: CASSHPGANVLTF.